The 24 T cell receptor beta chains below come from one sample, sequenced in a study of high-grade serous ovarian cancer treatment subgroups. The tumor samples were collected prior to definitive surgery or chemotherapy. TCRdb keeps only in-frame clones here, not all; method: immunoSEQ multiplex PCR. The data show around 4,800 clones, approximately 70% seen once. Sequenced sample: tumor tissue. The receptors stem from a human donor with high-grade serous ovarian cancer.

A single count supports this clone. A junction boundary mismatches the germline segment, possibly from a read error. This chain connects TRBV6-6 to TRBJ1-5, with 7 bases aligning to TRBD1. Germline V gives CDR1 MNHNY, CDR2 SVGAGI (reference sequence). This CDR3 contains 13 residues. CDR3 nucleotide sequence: TGTGCCAGCAGTTACTCCGACAGGGCTTTCCCCTATTTT. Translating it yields CASSYSDRAFPYF.

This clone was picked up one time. CDR3 nucleotide sequence: TGTGCCAGTAGTATTTCGCCCGCCGGCTACAATGAGCAGTTCTTC. Its protein is CASSISPAGYNEQFF. The chain combines TRBV19 with TRBJ2-1, with D unclear. Germline lookup yields CDR1 LNHDA and CDR2 SQIVND (reference sequence). With 3 bases removed from V and 3 bases from J, the gap between germline ends came to 12 bases. This CDR3 has 15 residues.

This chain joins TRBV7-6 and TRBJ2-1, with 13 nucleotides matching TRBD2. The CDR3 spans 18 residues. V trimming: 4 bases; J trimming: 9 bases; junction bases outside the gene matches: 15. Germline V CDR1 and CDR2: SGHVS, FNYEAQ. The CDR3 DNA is TGTGCCAGCAGCTCCGCTTCGGGACTAGCGGGAAATTCCGGTGAGCAGTTCTTC. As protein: CASSSASGLAGNSGEQFF.

CDR3: CASRGAGSNQPQHF. The CDR3 nucleotides are TGTGCCAGCAGGGGGGCCGGGTCGAATCAGCCCCAGCATTTT. The J gene is TRBJ1-5, the V gene TRBV6-8, with a weak D call TRBD1 (6 bases). Germline assignment: CDR1 MNHGY and CDR2 SAAAGT. The CDR3 runs 14 residues. V was cut by 6 bases and J by 4 bases, with 13 bases left in between.

The CDR3 sequence: CASSTGTGDYNEQFF. CDR3 coding DNA: TGCGCCAGCAGTACCGGGACAGGCGACTACAATGAGCAGTTCTTC. The V call is TRBV5-1, the J call TRBJ2-1; 8 bases match TRBD1. Trimming at V came to 5 bases and at J to 3 bases, leaving 7 bases not matched to a gene. The CDR3 length is 15 residues. Germline loops: CDR1 SGHRS, CDR2 YFSETQ.

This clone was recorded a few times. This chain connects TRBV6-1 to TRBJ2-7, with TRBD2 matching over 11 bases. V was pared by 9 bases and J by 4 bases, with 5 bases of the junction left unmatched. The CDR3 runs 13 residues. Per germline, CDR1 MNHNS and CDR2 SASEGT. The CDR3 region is CASTSGRVYEQYF. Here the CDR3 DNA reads TGTGCCAGTACTAGCGGGAGAGTGTACGAGCAGTACTTC.

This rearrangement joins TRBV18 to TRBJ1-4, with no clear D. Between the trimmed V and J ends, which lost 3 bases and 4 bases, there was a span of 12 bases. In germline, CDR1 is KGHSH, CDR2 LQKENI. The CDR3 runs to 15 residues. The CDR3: CASSPYQENNEKLFF. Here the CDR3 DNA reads TGTGCCAGCTCACCTTATCAGGAAAATAATGAAAAACTGTTTTTT.

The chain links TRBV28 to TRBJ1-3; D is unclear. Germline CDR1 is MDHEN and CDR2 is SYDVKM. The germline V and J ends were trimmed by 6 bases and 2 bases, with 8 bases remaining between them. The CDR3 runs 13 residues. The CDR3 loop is CASSRAPGNTIYF. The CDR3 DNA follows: TGTGCCAGCAGCCGTGCCCCTGGAAACACCATATATTTT.

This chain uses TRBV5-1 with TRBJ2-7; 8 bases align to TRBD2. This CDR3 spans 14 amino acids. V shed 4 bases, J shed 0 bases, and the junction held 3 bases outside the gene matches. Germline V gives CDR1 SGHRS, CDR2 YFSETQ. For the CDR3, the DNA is TGCGCCAGCAGCCCGCGGGGGGCCTCCTACGAGCAGTACTTC. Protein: CASSPRGASYEQYF.

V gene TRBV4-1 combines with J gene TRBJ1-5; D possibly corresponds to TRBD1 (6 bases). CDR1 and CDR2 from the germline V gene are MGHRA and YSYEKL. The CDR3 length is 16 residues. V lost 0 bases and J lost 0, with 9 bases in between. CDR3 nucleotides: TGCGCCAGCAGCCAAGATCCAGGGGATAGCAATCAGCCCCAGCATTTT. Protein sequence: CASSQDPGDSNQPQHF.

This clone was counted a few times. DNA for the CDR3: TGTGCCAGCAGCGTAGATCGTGGTTTTAACTATGGCTACACCTTC. Its protein product is CASSVDRGFNYGYTF. V gene TRBV9 combines with J gene TRBJ1-2; D call uncertain. The germline V gene encodes CDR1 SGDLS and CDR2 YYNGEE. The CDR3 covers 15 residues. The V end was cut by 0 bases, the J end by 1 base, with 10 bases between. Full variable domain (outside the CDR3, taken from reference TRBV9 and TRBJ1-2): DSGVTQTPKHLITATGQRVTLRCSPRSGDLSVYWYQQSLDQGLQFLIQYYNGEERAKGNILERFSAQQFPDLHSELNLSSLELGDSALYFCASSVDRGFNYGYTFGSGTRLTVV.

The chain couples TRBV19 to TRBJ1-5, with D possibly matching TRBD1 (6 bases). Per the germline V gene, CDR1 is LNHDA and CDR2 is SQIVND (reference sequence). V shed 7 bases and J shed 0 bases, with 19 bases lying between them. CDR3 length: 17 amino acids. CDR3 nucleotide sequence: TGTGCCAGTACCCAGGGGAGGGGAGGGGGTAGCAATCAGCCCCAGCATTTT. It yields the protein CASTQGRGGGSNQPQHF.

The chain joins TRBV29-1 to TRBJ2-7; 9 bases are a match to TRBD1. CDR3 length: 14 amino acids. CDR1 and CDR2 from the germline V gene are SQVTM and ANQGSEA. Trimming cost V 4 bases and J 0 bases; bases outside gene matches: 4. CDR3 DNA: TGCAGCGTTGCGGGACAGGGAGGCTCCTACGAGCAGTACTTC. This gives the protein CSVAGQGGSYEQYF.

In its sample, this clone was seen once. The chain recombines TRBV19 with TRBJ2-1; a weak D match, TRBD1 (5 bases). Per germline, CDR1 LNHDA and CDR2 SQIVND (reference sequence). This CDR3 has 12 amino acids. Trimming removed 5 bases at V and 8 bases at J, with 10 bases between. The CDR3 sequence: CASSPDRYEQFF. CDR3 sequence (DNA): TGTGCCAGTAGTCCAGACAGATATGAGCAGTTCTTC.

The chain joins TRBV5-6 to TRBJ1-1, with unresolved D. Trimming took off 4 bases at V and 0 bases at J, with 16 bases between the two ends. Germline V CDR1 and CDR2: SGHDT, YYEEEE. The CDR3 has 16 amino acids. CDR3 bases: TGTGCCAGCAGCCCAAGAACCGCCCTCATGAACACTGAAGCTTTCTTT. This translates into CASSPRTALMNTEAFF.

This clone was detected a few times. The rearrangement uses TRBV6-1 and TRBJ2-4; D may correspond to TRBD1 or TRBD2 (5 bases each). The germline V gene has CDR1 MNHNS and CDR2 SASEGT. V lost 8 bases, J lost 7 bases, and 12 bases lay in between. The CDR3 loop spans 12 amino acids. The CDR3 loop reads CASSGTWNIQYF. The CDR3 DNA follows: TGTGCCAGCTCCGGGACGTGGAACATTCAGTACTTC.

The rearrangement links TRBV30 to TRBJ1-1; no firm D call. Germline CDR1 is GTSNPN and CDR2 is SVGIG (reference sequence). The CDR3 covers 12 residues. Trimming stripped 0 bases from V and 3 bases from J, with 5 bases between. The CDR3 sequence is CAWSVYDTEAFF. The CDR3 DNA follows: TGTGCCTGGAGTGTATATGACACTGAAGCTTTCTTT.

CDR3 sequence reads: CASSLRDRQEKLFF. The CDR3 nucleotides are TGTGCCAGCAGCTTAAGGGACAGGCAAGAAAAACTGTTTTTT. V gene TRBV7-9 combines with J gene TRBJ1-4; TRBD1 agrees at 8 bases. Germline CDR1 and CDR2: SEHNR and FQNEAQ (reference sequence). This CDR3 region has 14 residues. V shed 2 bases, J shed 8 bases, and the junction held 4 bases outside the gene matches.

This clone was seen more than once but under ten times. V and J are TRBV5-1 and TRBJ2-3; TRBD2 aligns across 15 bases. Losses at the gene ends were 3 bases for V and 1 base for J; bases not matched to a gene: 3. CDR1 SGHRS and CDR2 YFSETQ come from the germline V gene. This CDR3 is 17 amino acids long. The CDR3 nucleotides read TGCGCCAGCAGCTCGGGACTAGCGGGAGGTGGCACAGATACGCAGTATTTT. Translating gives CASSSGLAGGGTDTQYF.

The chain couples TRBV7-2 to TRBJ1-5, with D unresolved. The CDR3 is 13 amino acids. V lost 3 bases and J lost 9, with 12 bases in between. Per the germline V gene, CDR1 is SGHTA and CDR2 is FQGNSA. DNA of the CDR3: TGTGCCAGCAGCTTTGAATTCGGTAGGCCCCAGCATTTT. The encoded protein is CASSFEFGRPQHF.

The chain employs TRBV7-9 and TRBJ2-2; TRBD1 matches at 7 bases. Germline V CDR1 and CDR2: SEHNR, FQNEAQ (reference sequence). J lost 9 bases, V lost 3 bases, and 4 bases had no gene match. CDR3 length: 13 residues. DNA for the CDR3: TGTGCCAGCAGCTTGGGGGACAGCCGGGAGCTGTTTTTT. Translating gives CASSLGDSRELFF.

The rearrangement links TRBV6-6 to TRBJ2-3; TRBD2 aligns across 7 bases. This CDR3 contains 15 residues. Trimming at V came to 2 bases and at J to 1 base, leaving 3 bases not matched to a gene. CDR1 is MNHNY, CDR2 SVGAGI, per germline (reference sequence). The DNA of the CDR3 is TGTGCCAGCAGTTACCAGGGAGGGGGCACAGATACGCAGTATTTT. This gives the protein CASSYQGGGTDTQYF.

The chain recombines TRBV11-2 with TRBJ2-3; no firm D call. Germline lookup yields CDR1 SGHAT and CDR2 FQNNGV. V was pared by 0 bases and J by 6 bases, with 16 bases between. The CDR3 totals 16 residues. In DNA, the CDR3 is TGTGCCAGCAGCTTAGATCATGGGCGTCTGCGGGATACGCAGTATTTT. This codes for CASSLDHGRLRDTQYF.

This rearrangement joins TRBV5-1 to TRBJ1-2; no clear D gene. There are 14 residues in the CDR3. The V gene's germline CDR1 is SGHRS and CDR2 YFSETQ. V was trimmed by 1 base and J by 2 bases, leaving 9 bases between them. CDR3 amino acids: CASSLLGENYGYTF. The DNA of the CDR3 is TGCGCCAGCAGCTTGTTGGGTGAGAACTATGGCTACACCTTC.